This T cell receptor (beta chain) is drawn from a study of CD8+ T cells in alopecia areata. For the study at large: Tofacitinib was taken orally by treated patients, and the dose was 5 to 10 mg twice daily.

General study findings and limits: Tofacitinib yielded significantly lower scalp clonality and fewer expanded CD8+ clones among the top 100. Lesional scalp, especially alopecia totalis/universalis, showed higher clonality than normal scalp.

On this clone: The target antigen is unknown.

Treatment described: oral pan-JAK inhibitor, 5-10 mg twice daily. In alopecia areata patients, both lesional scalp punch biopsies and peripheral blood were collected. Sequencing templates came from extracted RNA that was reverse transcribed into cDNA. Method: immunoSEQ multiplex PCR; TCRdb's copy keeps in-frame clones and lacks some. This sample yields a few hundred thousand clones, of which 35% to 40% are seen a single time; 0.48% belongs to the top ten. The CDR3 spans 14 residues. Trimming took off 10 bases at V and 5 bases at J, with 18 bases between the two ends. The source of this sequence is a human donor with alopecia areata. This chain uses TRBV23-1 with TRBJ2-1, with D unclear. TRBV23-1 is identified as an open reading frame with a role that is uncertain. The sample here was CD4+ T cells sorted from blood, taken at approximately week 34, from a patient treated with tofacitinib. The CDR3 spells CAKPRPEKDNEQFF. CDR3 in DNA: TGCGCCAAACCTCGTCCGGAGAAGGACAATGAGCAGTTCTTC.